One T cell receptor beta chain is described in this entry. The antigen is undetermined. Germline loops: CDR1 MGHRA, CDR2 YSYEKL. This CDR3 is built from 14 residues. Trimming shortened V by 0 bases and J by 4 bases, and 9 bases separated the two germline ends. Investigators took around 10 milliliters of peripheral blood from every donor. For the second PCR, which ran for 7 to 11 cycles, a sample-barcoded 5' primer and a J-beta primer mix were used. TCRdb independently ran MiXCR on the 5' RACE reads; one entry per CDR3 protein. The repertoire has about 1.1 million distinct CDR3 sequences, roughly two fifths of them found once; the top ten carry roughly 14%. This specimen belongs to a study of blood T cells in healthy people across ages. As for the study in general: Capturing about one barcoded beta molecule per two T cells was achieved by template switching.

General study results and limits: Per-million-T-cell TCR beta diversity fell roughly linearly with age.

Sequenced sample: blood. This clonotype was obtained from a man between 18 and 29 years old in good health. This chain uses TRBV4-1 with TRBJ2-5; D unclear. The CDR3 here is CASSQETDGETQYF. For the CDR3, the DNA is TGCGCCAGCAGCCAAGAGACGGATGGAGAGACCCAGTACTTC.